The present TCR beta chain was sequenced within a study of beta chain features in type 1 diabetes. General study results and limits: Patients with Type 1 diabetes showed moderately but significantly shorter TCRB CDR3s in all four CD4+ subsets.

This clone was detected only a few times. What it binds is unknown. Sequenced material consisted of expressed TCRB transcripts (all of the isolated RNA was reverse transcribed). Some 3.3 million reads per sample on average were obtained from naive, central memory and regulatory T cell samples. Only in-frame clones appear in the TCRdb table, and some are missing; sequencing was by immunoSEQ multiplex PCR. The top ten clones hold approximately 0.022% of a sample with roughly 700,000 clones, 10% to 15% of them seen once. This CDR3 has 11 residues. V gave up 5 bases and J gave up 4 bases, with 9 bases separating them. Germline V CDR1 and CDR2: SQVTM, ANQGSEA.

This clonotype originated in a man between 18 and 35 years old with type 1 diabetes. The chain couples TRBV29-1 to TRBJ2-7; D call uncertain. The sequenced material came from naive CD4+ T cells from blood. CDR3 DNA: TGCAGCGTTCGAACGGCGTACGAGCAGTACTTC. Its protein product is CSVRTAYEQYF.